Listed below are T cell receptor beta chains from one sample, sequenced in a study of shared clonotypes between healthy human individuals. The data were produced by immunoSEQ multiplex PCR, yet TCRdb's version contains in-frame clones alone and is incomplete. The repertoire holds 2 million to 2.5 million clones, with approximately 95% as singletons. The specimen sequenced was naive CD4+ T cells from PBMCs. The receptors stem from a man between 18 and 29 years old in good health. Some clones in this sample may be carry-over from other donors' samples. Both conserved end residues are part of each CDR3. A D gene is named only where the DNA matches it firmly. Some rows have no size entry. The others give once, few or many, or a class for an expanded clone.

d_gene,abundance,v_gene,j_gene,CDR3aa,CDR3nt
TRBD1,-,TRBV19,TRBJ1-1,CASGGQGGTEAFF,TGTGCCAGTGGGGGACAGGGAGGAACTGAAGCTTTCTTT
-,-,TRBV25-1,TRBJ1-1,CASSGGSNRLNTEAFF,TGTGCCAGCAGTGGCGGGAGTAACAGACTGAACACTGAAGCTTTCTTT
TRBD1,-,TRBV27,TRBJ2-7,CASALTGVGYEQYF,TGTGCCAGCGCCCTAACAGGGGTGGGCTACGAGCAGTACTTC
TRBD2,few,TRBV7-3,TRBJ2-7,CASSFGTSGSEQYF,TGTGCCAGCAGCTTTGGCACTAGCGGGAGCGAGCAGTACTTC
-,-,TRBV29-1,TRBJ2-7,CSVEVGSGRPMEQYF,TGCAGCGTTGAAGTCGGCAGCGGCCGCCCAATGGAGCAGTACTTC
TRBD1,-,TRBV2,TRBJ1-5,CASRTGGGRSQPQHF,TGTGCCAGCAGGACAGGGGGCGGACGGAGTCAGCCCCAGCATTTT
-,-,TRBV6-5,TRBJ2-7,CASSYAGQHEQYF,TGTGCCAGCAGTTACGCAGGACAGCACGAGCAGTACTTC
-,-,TRBV10-3,TRBJ1-4,CAISESQAGEKLFF,TGTGCCATCAGTGAGTCGCAGGCGGGGGAAAAACTGTTTTTT
TRBD2,-,TRBV7-2,TRBJ2-7,CASSSQGLAGGHEQYF,TGTGCCAGCAGCTCCCAAGGACTAGCGGGAGGGCACGAGCAGTACTTC
TRBD2,-,TRBV28,TRBJ2-1,CASSLRLAGEFF,TGTGCCAGCAGTTTAAGGCTAGCGGGAGAGTTCTTC
TRBD1,-,TRBV5-1,TRBJ2-7,CASSIGQGGYEQYF,TGCGCCAGCAGCATAGGACAGGGAGGCTACGAGCAGTACTTC
-,-,TRBV15,TRBJ2-1,CATSRGGGLANEQFF,TGTGCCACCAGCAGAGGTGGGGGTTTGGCCAATGAGCAGTTCTTC
-,-,TRBV6-5,TRBJ2-5,CASSYGVGTLQETQYF,TGTGCCAGCAGTTATGGGGTAGGGACACTCCAAGAGACCCAGTACTTC
-,few,TRBV30,TRBJ1-1,CAWTQDGRKNTEAFF,TGTGCCTGGACCCAAGACGGACGGAAGAACACTGAAGCTTTCTTT
-,-,TRBV12-2,TRBJ1-5,CSAGDSNQPQHF,TGTTCGGCGGGAGATAGCAATCAGCCCCAGCATTTT
TRBD2,-,TRBV7-2,TRBJ2-1,CASSLGLAGGPHNEQFF,TGTGCCAGCAGCCTTGGACTAGCGGGAGGGCCCCACAATGAGCAGTTCTTC
TRBD2,-,TRBV9,TRBJ2-1,CASSVVLAGDNEQFF,TGTGCCAGCAGCGTCGTACTAGCGGGGGACAATGAGCAGTTCTTC
-,-,TRBV5-1,TRBJ1-1,CASSWGNTEAFF,TGCGCCAGCAGTTGGGGGAACACTGAAGCTTTCTTT
TRBD1,-,TRBV5-5,TRBJ1-2,CASSSTGARVGGYTF,TGTGCCAGCAGCTCGACAGGGGCTCGAGTAGGAGGCTACACCTTC
-,-,TRBV27,TRBJ1-2,CASSYMIEGANYGYTF,TGTGCCAGCAGTTACATGATAGAGGGAGCTAACTATGGCTACACCTTC
TRBD1,-,TRBV15,TRBJ2-3,CATSRGDRGQLIYSTDTQYF,TGTGCCACCAGCAGGGGTGACAGGGGGCAGCTGATATATAGCACAGATACGCAGTATTTT
-,once,TRBV27,TRBJ1-1,CASSLSVPQDSPEAFF,TGTGCCAGCAGTTTATCCGTCCCTCAGGACAGCCCTGAAGCTTTCTTT
TRBD2,once,TRBV4-1,TRBJ2-3,CASSPTSGRTDTQYF,TGCGCCAGCAGCCCGACTAGCGGGAGAACAGATACGCAGTATTTT
TRBD2,-,TRBV7-2,TRBJ2-3,CASSLRAASGSTDTQYF,TGTGCCAGCAGCCTAAGGGCGGCTAGCGGGAGCACAGATACGCAGTATTTT
TRBD2,-,TRBV5-1,TRBJ2-7,CASSPGLAGPNEQYF,TGCGCCAGCAGCCCCGGACTAGCGGGTCCTAACGAGCAGTACTTC
TRBD1,-,TRBV30,TRBJ2-2,CAWRGTANTGELFF,TGTGCCTGGAGGGGGACAGCGAACACCGGGGAGCTGTTTTTT
TRBD1,-,TRBV11-2,TRBJ2-2,CASSLTGVNTGELFF,TGTGCCAGCAGCCTAACAGGGGTGAACACCGGGGAGCTGTTTTTT